In its sample, the clone carrying this T cell receptor (beta chain) was seen a few times. The CDR3 is 19 residues long. Trimming cost V 6 bases and J 2 bases; bases outside gene matches: 17. Germline V lookup: CDR1 DFQATT, CDR2 SNEGSKA (reference sequence). In patients chosen for sequencing, flow cytometry had shown CD8+CD57+ cell expansion. All participating patients were living with severe acquired aplastic anemia. No therapy was given to patients before blood sampling. This record belongs to a study of CD8+CD57+ T cells in acquired aplastic anemia. Study-level background: Sorted CD4+ plus CD8+ cells gave DNA averaging around 3 ug.

The study profiled TCR beta VDJ and CDR3 using genomic DNA as template. TCRdb reanalysed the reads using MiXCR and keeps one entry per CDR3 protein. This table holds about 98,000 distinct CDR3 sequences, around 62% found once. The rearrangement links TRBV20-1 to TRBJ2-3; the match to TRBD2 covers 13 bases. This TCR derives from a human donor with aplastic anemia. Specimen: sorted CD4+, CD8+, or CD8+CD57+ T cells (not recorded which) from PBMCs. This CDR3 reads CSATSLGLAGLPTTDTQYF. In DNA, the CDR3 is TGCAGTGCGACTAGTTTGGGACTAGCGGGGCTCCCCACCACAGATACGCAGTATTTT.